This T cell receptor beta chain stems from a study of control samples from healthy donors and cancer patients. TCRdb keeps only in-frame clones here, not all; method: immunoSEQ multiplex PCR. The sample records 120,000 to 150,000 clones, 75% to 90% being singletons. CDR3 length: 15 residues. Unmatched junction bases numbered 6, after V lost 5 bases and J lost 1 base. Germline CDR1 and CDR2: SEHNR and FQNEAQ (reference sequence). The chain employs TRBV7-9 and TRBJ1-1, with 8 positions matching TRBD1. The specimen sequenced was blood. This TCR was sampled from a woman younger than 45 in good health. The CDR3 sequence is CASSPPGTGNTEAFF. DNA for the CDR3: TGTGCCAGCAGCCCCCCCGGGACAGGGAACACTGAAGCTTTCTTT.